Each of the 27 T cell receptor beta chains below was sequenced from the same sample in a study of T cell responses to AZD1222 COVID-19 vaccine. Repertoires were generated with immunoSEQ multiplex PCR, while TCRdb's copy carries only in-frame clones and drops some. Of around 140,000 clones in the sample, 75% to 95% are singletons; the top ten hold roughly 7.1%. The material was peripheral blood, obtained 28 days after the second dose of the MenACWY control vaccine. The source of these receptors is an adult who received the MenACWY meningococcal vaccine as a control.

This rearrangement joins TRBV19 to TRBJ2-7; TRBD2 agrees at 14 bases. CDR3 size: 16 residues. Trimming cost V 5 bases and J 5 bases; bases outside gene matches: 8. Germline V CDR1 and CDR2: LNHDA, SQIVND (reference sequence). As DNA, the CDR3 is TGTGCCAGTAGTTCCGGGACTAGCGGGAGAGGCCACGAGCAGTACTTC. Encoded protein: CASSSGTSGRGHEQYF. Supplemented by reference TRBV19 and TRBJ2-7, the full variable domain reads DGGITQSPKYLFRKEGQNVTLSCEQNLNHDAMYWYRQDPGQGLRLIYYSQIVNDFQKGDIAEGYSVSREKKESFPLTVTSAQKNPTAFYLCASSSGTSGRGHEQYFGPGTRLTVT.

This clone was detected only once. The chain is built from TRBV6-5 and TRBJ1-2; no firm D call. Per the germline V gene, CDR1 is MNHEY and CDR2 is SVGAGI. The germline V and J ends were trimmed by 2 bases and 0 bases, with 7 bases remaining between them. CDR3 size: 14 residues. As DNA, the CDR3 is TGTGCCAGCAGTTACGCAAACCCTAACTATGGCTACACCTTC. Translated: CASSYANPNYGYTF.

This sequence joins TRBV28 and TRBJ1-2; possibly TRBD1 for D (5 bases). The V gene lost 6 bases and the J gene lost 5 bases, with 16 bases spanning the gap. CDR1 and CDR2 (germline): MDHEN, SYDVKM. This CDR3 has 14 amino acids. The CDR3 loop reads CASRGDGLRYGYTF. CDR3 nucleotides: TGTGCCAGCAGAGGGGACGGGCTTAGGTATGGCTACACCTTC.

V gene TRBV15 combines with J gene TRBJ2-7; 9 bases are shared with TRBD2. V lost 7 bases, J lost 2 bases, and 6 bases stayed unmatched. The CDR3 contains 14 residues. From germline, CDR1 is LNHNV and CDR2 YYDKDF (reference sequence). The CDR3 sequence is CATTLRLAAYEQYF. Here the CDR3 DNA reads TGTGCCACCACCCTCCGACTAGCGGCCTACGAGCAGTACTTC.

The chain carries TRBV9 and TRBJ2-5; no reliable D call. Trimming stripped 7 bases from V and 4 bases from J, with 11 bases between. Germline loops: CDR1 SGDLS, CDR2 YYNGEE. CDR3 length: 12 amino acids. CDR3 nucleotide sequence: TGTGCCAGCGGGTCCACGAGAGAGACCCAGTACTTC. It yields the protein CASGSTRETQYF.

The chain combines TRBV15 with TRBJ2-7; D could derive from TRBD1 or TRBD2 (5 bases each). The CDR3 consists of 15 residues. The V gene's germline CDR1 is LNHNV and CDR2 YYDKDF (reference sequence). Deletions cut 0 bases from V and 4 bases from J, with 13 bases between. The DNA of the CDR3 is TGTGCCACCAGCAGAGATGGTGGGGGAGCTTACGAGCAGTACTTC. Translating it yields CATSRDGGGAYEQYF.

CDR3 in DNA: TGTGCCAGCAGCAAAGGGGGGTATGGCTACACCTTC. It encodes CASSKGGYGYTF. The chain combines TRBV7-9 with TRBJ1-2, with a possible D match to TRBD1 (6 bases). V was trimmed by 5 bases and J by 5 bases, leaving 9 bases between them. The CDR3 sequence is 12 residues long. Germline V gene data show CDR1 as SEHNR and CDR2 as FQNEAQ (reference sequence). The whole variable domain, filled in from reference TRBV7-9 and TRBJ1-2, reads DTGVSQNPRHKITKRGQNVTFRCDPISEHNRLYWYRQTLGQGPEFLTYFQNEAQLEKSRLLSDRFSAERPKGSFSTLEIQRTEQGDSAMYLCASSKGGYGYTFGSGTRLTVV.

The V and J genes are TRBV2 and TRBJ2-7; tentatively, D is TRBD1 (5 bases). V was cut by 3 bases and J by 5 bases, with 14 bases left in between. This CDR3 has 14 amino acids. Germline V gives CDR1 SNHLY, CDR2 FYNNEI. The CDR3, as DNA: TGTGCCAGCAGTGAGCGTCAGGGTTTTCACGAGCAGTACTTC. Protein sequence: CASSERQGFHEQYF.

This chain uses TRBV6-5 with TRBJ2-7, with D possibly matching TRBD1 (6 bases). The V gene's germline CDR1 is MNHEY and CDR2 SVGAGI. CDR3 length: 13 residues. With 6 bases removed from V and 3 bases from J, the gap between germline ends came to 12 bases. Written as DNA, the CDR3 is TGTGCCAGCAGCAGGGGTCTAGACTACGAGCAGTACTTC. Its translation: CASSRGLDYEQYF.

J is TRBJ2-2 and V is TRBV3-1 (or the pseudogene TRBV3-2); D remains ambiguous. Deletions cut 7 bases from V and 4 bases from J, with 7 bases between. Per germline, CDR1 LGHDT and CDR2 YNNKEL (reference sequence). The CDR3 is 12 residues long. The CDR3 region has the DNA TGTGCCAGCAAGTTGGGCACCGGGGAGCTGTTTTTT. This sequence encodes CASKLGTGELFF.

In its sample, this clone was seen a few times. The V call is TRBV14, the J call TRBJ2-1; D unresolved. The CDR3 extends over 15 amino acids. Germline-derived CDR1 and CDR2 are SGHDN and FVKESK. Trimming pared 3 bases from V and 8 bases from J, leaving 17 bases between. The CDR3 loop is CASSQGIVGVDEQFF. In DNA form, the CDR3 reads TGTGCCAGCAGCCAGGGGATAGTGGGCGTGGATGAGCAGTTCTTC.

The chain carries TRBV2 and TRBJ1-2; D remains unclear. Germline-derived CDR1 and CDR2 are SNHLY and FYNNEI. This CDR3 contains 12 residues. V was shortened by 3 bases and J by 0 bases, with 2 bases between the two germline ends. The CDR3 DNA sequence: TGTGCCAGCAGTGATGCTAACTATGGCTACACCTTC. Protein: CASSDANYGYTF.

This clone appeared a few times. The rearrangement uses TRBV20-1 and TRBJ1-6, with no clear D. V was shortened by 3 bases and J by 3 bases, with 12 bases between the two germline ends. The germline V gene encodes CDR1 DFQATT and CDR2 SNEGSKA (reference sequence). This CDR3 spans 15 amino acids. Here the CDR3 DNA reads TGCAGTGCTAGTCCTGTACGGAACTATAATTCACCCCTCCACTTT. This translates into CSASPVRNYNSPLHF.

This CDR3 reads CASRGQGNEKLFF. The CDR3 DNA follows: TGTGCCAGTAGGGGACAGGGGAATGAAAAACTGTTTTTT. This sequence joins TRBV14 and TRBJ1-4; 10 bases fit TRBD1. Germline loops: CDR1 SGHDN, CDR2 FVKESK. The CDR3 is 13 residues long. Trimming removed 9 bases from V and 5 bases from J; junction bases left unmatched: 3.

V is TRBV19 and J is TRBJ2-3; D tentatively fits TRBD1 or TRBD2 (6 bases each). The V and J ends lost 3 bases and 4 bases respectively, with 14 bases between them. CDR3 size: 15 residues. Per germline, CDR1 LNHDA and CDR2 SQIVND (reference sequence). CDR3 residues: CASSILAGGADTQYF. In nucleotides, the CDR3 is TGTGCCAGTAGTATTTTAGCCGGGGGCGCAGATACGCAGTATTTT.

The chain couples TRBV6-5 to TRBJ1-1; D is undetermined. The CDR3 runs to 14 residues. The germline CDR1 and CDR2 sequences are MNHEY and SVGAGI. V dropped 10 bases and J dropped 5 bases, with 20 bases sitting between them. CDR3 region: CATCHRSGGTEAFF. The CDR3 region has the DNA TGTGCCACCTGTCACCGGTCAGGCGGGACTGAAGCTTTCTTT.

Written as DNA, the CDR3 is TGTGCCAGCAGCGTATCGCCCGGGGGAGGGCAGAGCTCCTACAATGAGCAGTTCTTC. Protein product: CASSVSPGGGQSSYNEQFF. The rearrangement links TRBV9 to TRBJ2-1; 7 bases fit TRBD2. Trimming cost V 1 base and J 0 bases; bases outside gene matches: 13. In germline, CDR1 is SGDLS, CDR2 YYNGEE. The CDR3 consists of 19 residues.

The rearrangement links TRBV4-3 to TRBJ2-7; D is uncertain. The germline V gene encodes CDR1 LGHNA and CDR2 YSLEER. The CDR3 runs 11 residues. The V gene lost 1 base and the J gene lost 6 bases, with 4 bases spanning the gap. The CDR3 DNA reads TGCGCCAGCAGCCAAGGCCGCGAGCAGTACTTC. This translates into CASSQGREQYF.

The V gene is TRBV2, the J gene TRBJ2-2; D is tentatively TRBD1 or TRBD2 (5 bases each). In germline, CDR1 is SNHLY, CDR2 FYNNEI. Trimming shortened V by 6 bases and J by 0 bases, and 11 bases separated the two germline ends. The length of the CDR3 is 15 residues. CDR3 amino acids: CASRKGTTNTGELFF. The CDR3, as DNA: TGTGCCAGCAGGAAGGGGACCACGAACACCGGGGAGCTGTTTTTT.

The CDR3 sequence is CATSDPRGGQETQYF. CDR3 DNA: TGTGCCACCAGTGATCCCAGGGGTGGCCAAGAGACCCAGTACTTC. V and J are TRBV24-1 and TRBJ2-5; D may be TRBD1 (6 bases). The germline V gene has CDR1 KGHDR and CDR2 SFDVKD. The CDR3 totals 15 residues. Deletions cut 3 bases from V and 1 base from J, with 11 bases between.

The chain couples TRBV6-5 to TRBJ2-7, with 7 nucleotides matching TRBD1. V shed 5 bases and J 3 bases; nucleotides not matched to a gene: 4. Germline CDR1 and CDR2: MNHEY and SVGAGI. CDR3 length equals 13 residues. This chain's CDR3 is CASSRDSIYEQYF. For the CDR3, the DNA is TGTGCCAGCAGTCGGGACAGCATCTACGAGCAGTACTTC.

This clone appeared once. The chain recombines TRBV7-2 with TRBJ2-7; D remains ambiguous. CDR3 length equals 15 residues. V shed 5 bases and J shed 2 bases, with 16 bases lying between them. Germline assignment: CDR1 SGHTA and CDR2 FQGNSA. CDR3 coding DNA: TGTGCCAGCAGCCCCGTCACCGGATCCACCTACGAGCAGTACTTC. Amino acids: CASSPVTGSTYEQYF.

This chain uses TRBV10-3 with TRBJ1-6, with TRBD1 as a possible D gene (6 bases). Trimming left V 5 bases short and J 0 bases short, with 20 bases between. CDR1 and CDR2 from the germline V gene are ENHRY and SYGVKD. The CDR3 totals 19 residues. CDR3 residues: CAISTGTGGAGSYNSPLHF. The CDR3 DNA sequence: TGTGCCATCAGTACCGGGACGGGGGGCGCAGGCTCCTATAATTCACCCCTCCACTTT.

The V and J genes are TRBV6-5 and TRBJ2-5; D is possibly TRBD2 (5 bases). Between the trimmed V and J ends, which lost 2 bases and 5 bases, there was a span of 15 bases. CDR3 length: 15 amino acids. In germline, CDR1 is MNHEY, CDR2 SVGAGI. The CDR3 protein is CASSYLTREQETQYF. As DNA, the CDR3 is TGTGCCAGCAGTTACCTAACTAGGGAGCAGGAGACCCAGTACTTC.

The CDR3 DNA reads TGTGCCAGCAGCGTTGGACAGGGAAAAAACTACGAGCAGTACTTC. It codes for CASSVGQGKNYEQYF. J is TRBJ2-7 and V is TRBV7-3; 8 bases line up with TRBD1. V lost 5 bases, J lost 3 bases, and 9 bases stayed unmatched. CDR1 is SGHTA and CDR2 is FQGTGA in the germline V gene. The CDR3 has 15 residues.

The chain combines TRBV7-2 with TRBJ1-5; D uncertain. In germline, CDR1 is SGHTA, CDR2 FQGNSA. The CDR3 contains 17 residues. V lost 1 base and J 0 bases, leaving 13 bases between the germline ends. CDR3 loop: CASSLGVRVNSNQPQHF. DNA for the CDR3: TGTGCCAGCAGCTTAGGAGTTAGGGTGAATAGCAATCAGCCCCAGCATTTT.

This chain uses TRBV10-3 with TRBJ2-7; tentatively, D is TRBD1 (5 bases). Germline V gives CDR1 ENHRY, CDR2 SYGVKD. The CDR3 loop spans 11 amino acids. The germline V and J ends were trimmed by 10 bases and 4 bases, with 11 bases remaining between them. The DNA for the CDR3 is TGTGCCACCAAGGACATTTACGAGCAGTACTTC. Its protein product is CATKDIYEQYF.